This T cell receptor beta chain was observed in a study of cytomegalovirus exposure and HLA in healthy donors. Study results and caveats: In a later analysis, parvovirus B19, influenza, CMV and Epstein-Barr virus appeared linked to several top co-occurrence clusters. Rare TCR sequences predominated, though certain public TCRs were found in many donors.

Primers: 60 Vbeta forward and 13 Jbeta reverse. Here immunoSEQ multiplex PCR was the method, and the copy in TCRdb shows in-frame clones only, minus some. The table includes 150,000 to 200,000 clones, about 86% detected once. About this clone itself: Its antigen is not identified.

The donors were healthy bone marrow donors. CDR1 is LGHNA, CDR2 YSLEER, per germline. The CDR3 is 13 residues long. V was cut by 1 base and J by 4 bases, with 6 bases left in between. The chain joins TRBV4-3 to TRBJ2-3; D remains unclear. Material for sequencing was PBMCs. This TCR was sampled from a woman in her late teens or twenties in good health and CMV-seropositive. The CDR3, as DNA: TGCGCCAGCAGCCAAGTTCAGGCAGATACGCAGTATTTT. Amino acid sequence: CASSQVQADTQYF.